The present T cell receptor (beta chain) was sequenced within a study of cytomegalovirus exposure and HLA in healthy donors. This CDR3 region has 14 residues. Germline values: CDR1 LNHDA, CDR2 SQIVND (reference sequence). Trimming shortened V by 5 bases and J by 1 base, and 11 bases separated the two germline ends. 13 Jbeta primers and 60 Vbeta primers were used for the PCR. Produced via immunoSEQ multiplex PCR; TCRdb's table is partial and in-frame only. The sample consists of about 160,000 clones, roughly four fifths of them appearing once. The sample consisted of PBMCs. The chain combines TRBV19 with TRBJ1-2, with a tentative D call TRBD1 (5 bases). The receptor comes from a woman aged 40 to 50 in good health and CMV-seronegative. CDR3 nucleotides: TGTGCCAGTAGTCCGACAGTAAATAACTATGGCTACACCTTC. Translation: CASSPTVNNYGYTF.